This T cell receptor beta chain was documented in a study of blood T cells in healthy people across ages (dated by TCRdb to the mid-2010s). Study-wide context: In model experiments, template switching captured roughly one uniquely barcoded TCR beta cDNA molecule for every two T cells. The donors were split into four age groups: young (average around 15 years), middle-aged (39), aged (roughly 65) and long-lived (approximately 80). Two additional independent replicas of 1 million unique cDNA reads from the same blood draw were analyzed for two donors (one aged 18 to 29 and one aged 80 or older). Age-related changes in TCR beta repertoire diversity were measured in the study by deep sequencing normalized with unique cDNA molecular identifiers.

Many counts were recorded for this clonotype. Its antigen remains unidentified. No much larger clone is present one base from it, and per-base qualities are unavailable. Library preparation employed 5' RACE. This sample was sequenced with an Illumina HiSeq 2500. A second PCR of roughly 7 to 11 cycles was performed with a sample-barcoded 5' primer and a J-beta primer mix. A unique molecular identifier was introduced onto each TCR beta cDNA molecule by a template-switch 5' adaptor carrying 12 random nucleotides. At least 2.5 million CDR3-containing paired-end reads were obtained from each sample. The Mint cDNA synthesis kit, primed by a TRBC-specific oligonucleotide, was used to synthesize first-strand cDNA from all RNA. After uracil-DNA glycosylase treatment, a first 18-cycle PCR used universal primers M1SS and BC2_uni_R on all cDNA. As for the original processing: Normalization of each sample was performed by random selection of 1 million high-quality reads, each carrying a distinct molecular identifier. Instead of being binned into consensus sequences, reads with shared molecular identifiers were discarded. MiTCR, run with a Q25 quality threshold and the strictest error-elimination algorithm, handled CDR3 identification, clonotype clustering and error correction. Lower-bound total TCR beta diversity was estimated with a nonparametric unseen species model using Euler transformation. TCRdb's own reprocessing of the public reads used fastp at Q25 and MiXCR and kept productive beta chains. Every CDR3 protein is listed once, alongside the most common genes and DNA of its rows. These V and J calls rely on TCRdb rather than the paper's analysis. This sample gives around 1,000,000 distinct CDR3 sequences in total; about 25% of them show up just once. The leading ten clones occupy around 0.7% of the sample.

Beyond this particular receptor, the publication reports: Compared with the aged group, the long-lived group had more naive CD4+ T cells, fewer expanded clones and increased TCR diversity, suggesting age selection. Observed TCR beta diversity per million T cells fell roughly linearly with age, and a significant reduction was already apparent by age around 40. Estimates of total diversity based on one million sequenced T cells were considered lower bounds and underestimates. The percentage of naive T cells measured by flow cytometry correlated strongly with observed TCR beta diversity. Because profiling used bulk unsorted PBMCs, naive and antigen-experienced compartments could not be compared conclusively. Because the CMV infection status of the donors was unknown, age-related changes in expanded clonotypes may potentially have been confounded.

The donors were 40 or so Caucasian individuals from Russia, aged 6 to 90 years, who were systemically healthy. Each donor gave about 9.2 milliliters of peripheral blood, drawn into EDTA-treated Vacutainer tubes. Ficoll-Paque density-gradient centrifugation was used to isolate PBMCs, with at least 6.5 million obtained per sample. Total RNA was extracted from PBMCs with Trizol reagent, with at least 5.5 micrograms obtained per sample. The percentages of naive CD45RAhigh/CD27high T cells were determined by flow cytometry on a PBMC aliquot from every donor. CDR1 MNHEY and CDR2 SVGEGT were looked up in the germline V gene. Counted from cysteine to phenylalanine, this CDR3 has 13 amino acids. The CDR3 DNA has 39 bases and is translated from base 1. V and J are truncated by 5 bases and 4 bases respectively, leaving an intervening sequence of 11 bases. This sample was also put to use in a study of T cells of mothers and their children. That second report states: Donors were nine systemically healthy Caucasian individuals: three mothers and their six children. cDNA synthesis used all of the extracted RNA, with around 1.4 ug of RNA in each 15 ul reaction. In the second PCR, the M1S primer introduced both the sample barcodes and 2-4 random nucleotides. Each mother yielded over 8 million TCR beta CDR3 reads and each child about 3 million reads. In both related and unrelated pairs, thymic selection shapes the output of TCR recombination in a similar way, with inherited differences having only a minor effect. Related mother-child pairs always showed normalized repertoire overlap that was slightly higher than in unrelated mother-child pairs, though the difference was never significant. No persistent microchimeric T cell clones were detected, at a sensitivity of around 97 clones per million clonotypes. To look for features that set related mother-child pairs apart from unrelated individuals, the researchers ran deep NGS to compare the TCR beta repertoires of mothers and children. On average, the children were about 10 +/- 4 years old, while the mothers were about 38 +/- 4 years old. Libraries were sequenced on Illumina HiSeq 2000 with 100+100 nt paired-end reads after adapter ligation with NEBNext reagents. To avoid cross-contamination, the mother libraries and the child libraries were prepared a month apart and sequenced in separate runs. For each donor, somewhere between about 450,000 and 2,100,000 distinct TCR beta clonotypes were identified. Naive TCR beta clonotypes were estimated from low-frequency clonotypes matched to each donor's FACS-determined naive share, without sorting.

This chain is built from TRBV6-2 or TRBV6-3 and TRBJ2-5; the D assignment is uncertain and may be TRBD1 or TRBD2, with 5 bases supporting each. The sequenced sample consisted of blood. The clonotype originates from a girl aged 2-10 years in good health. The sequenced DNA is TGTGCCAGCAGTCCCGGGACGCGAGAGACCCAGTACTTC. This sequence encodes CASSPGTRETQYF.